Listed below are T cell receptor beta chains from one sample, sequenced in a study of blood T cell repertoires in COVID-19. The repertoire was sequenced with immunoSEQ multiplex PCR; TCRdb's copy has only in-frame clones and lacks some. This sample has roughly 250,000 clones, with 85% to 90% found just once. Material for sequencing was peripheral blood. The receptors originated from a woman aged 40 to 55 with acute or convalescent COVID-19. Both conserved end residues are part of each CDR3. Fields, in order: D gene, V gene, clone size, J gene, CDR3 DNA, CDR3 protein. The D gene is left open where the match is weak. Clone size is not always given. Where it is, it says once, few, many or a class for expanded clones.

d_gene: .; v_gene: TRBV11-2; abundance: few; j_gene: TRBJ1-1; CDR3nt: TGTGCCAGCTCCCAACAGGGGAACACTGAAGCTTTCTTT; CDR3aa: CASSQQGNTEAFF
d_gene: TRBD1; v_gene: TRBV5-4; abundance: .; j_gene: TRBJ1-2; CDR3nt: TGTGCCAGCAGCTTGAGTCTAGGAGGGGGCGGTAACTATGGCTACACCTTC; CDR3aa: CASSLSLGGGGNYGYTF
d_gene: .; v_gene: TRBV6-5; abundance: .; j_gene: TRBJ1-2; CDR3nt: TGTGCCAGCAATCCAGCGGGAGGGGACGGCTACACCTTC; CDR3aa: CASNPAGGDGYTF
d_gene: TRBD1; v_gene: TRBV2; abundance: .; j_gene: TRBJ2-3; CDR3nt: TGTGCCAGCAGTGAAGCGGGGGGACAGGGGGCAGATACGCAGTATTTT; CDR3aa: CASSEAGGQGADTQYF
d_gene: .; v_gene: TRBV5-8; abundance: once; j_gene: TRBJ1-6; CDR3nt: TGTGCCAGCAATCCTGATTCACCAGGATCCAATTCACCCCTCCACTTT; CDR3aa: CASNPDSPGSNSPLHF
d_gene: TRBD1; v_gene: TRBV12-3/TRBV12-4; abundance: .; j_gene: TRBJ1-1; CDR3nt: TGTGCCAGCAGGATCCAGGGGGGCGCTGAAGCTTTCTTT; CDR3aa: CASRIQGGAEAFF
d_gene: .; v_gene: TRBV12-5; abundance: once; j_gene: TRBJ2-3; CDR3nt: TGTGCTAGTGGTGTCGGTTCGTTGGATACGCAGTATTTT; CDR3aa: CASGVGSLDTQYF
d_gene: .; v_gene: TRBV6-5; abundance: .; j_gene: TRBJ1-5; CDR3nt: TGTGCCAGCAGTTACTCTGGCGGGTCCAATCAGCCCCAGCATTTT; CDR3aa: CASSYSGGSNQPQHF
d_gene: TRBD2; v_gene: TRBV11-2; abundance: .; j_gene: TRBJ2-5; CDR3nt: TGTGCCAGCAGCTCTCTAGCGGGGGGCATAACAGAGACCCAGTACTTC; CDR3aa: CASSSLAGGITETQYF
d_gene: TRBD1; v_gene: TRBV7-8; abundance: .; j_gene: TRBJ1-6; CDR3nt: TGTGCCAGCAGCTTAGAACAGGGGGGGATTTCACCCCTCCACTTT; CDR3aa: CASSLEQGGISPLHF
d_gene: TRBD1; v_gene: TRBV15; abundance: .; j_gene: TRBJ2-1; CDR3nt: TGTGCCACCAGCGGGGACAGGGGCGGCTACAATGAGCAGTTCTTC; CDR3aa: CATSGDRGGYNEQFF
d_gene: .; v_gene: TRBV4-1; abundance: once; j_gene: TRBJ1-1; CDR3nt: TGCGCCAGCAGCCCCAGGGAGGGGGTGAACACTGAAGCTTTCTTT; CDR3aa: CASSPREGVNTEAFF
d_gene: TRBD1; v_gene: TRBV4-1; abundance: .; j_gene: TRBJ1-6; CDR3nt: TGCGCCAGCAGCCACCCCTGGGACAGGGAGAATTCACCCCTCCACTTT; CDR3aa: CASSHPWDRENSPLHF
d_gene: .; v_gene: TRBV4-1; abundance: .; j_gene: TRBJ1-5; CDR3nt: TGCGCCAGCAGCCAAGAAGGGGCCGGGAGCAATCAGCCCCAGCATTTT; CDR3aa: CASSQEGAGSNQPQHF
d_gene: TRBD1; v_gene: TRBV5-8; abundance: .; j_gene: TRBJ1-6; CDR3nt: TGTGCCAGCAGCTTCCGGGACAGGGTTGGGTCACCCCTCCACTTT; CDR3aa: CASSFRDRVGSPLHF
d_gene: .; v_gene: TRBV4-1; abundance: .; j_gene: TRBJ1-2; CDR3nt: TGCGCCAGCAGCCAAGAAGGGCAGGGCAGGGTTGCACATGGCTACACCTTC; CDR3aa: CASSQEGQGRVAHGYTF
d_gene: .; v_gene: TRBV6-5; abundance: .; j_gene: TRBJ1-3; CDR3nt: TGTGCCAGCAGCAGCGGGACTGCCGGAAACACCATATATTTT; CDR3aa: CASSSGTAGNTIYF
d_gene: TRBD1; v_gene: TRBV24-1; abundance: .; j_gene: TRBJ2-5; CDR3nt: TGTGCCACCAGTGACCCAAACAACAGGGGCGCCGAGACCCAGTACTTC; CDR3aa: CATSDPNNRGAETQYF
d_gene: .; v_gene: TRBV11-2; abundance: .; j_gene: TRBJ2-2; CDR3nt: TGTGCCAGCAGCCGGTGGTCGGACACCGGGGAGCTGTTTTTT; CDR3aa: CASSRWSDTGELFF
d_gene: TRBD2; v_gene: TRBV12-5; abundance: .; j_gene: TRBJ2-5; CDR3nt: TGTGCTAGTGGTCCGTCGACTAGCGGGGAAGAGACCCAGTACTTC; CDR3aa: CASGPSTSGEETQYF
d_gene: .; v_gene: TRBV28; abundance: .; j_gene: TRBJ1-1; CDR3nt: TGTGCCTGCACAGGGTACACTGAAGCTTTCTTT; CDR3aa: CACTGYTEAFF
d_gene: TRBD2; v_gene: TRBV7-2; abundance: .; j_gene: TRBJ2-1; CDR3nt: TGTGCCAGCAGTTTCGTGACTAGCGGGAATGAGCAGTTCTTC; CDR3aa: CASSFVTSGNEQFF
d_gene: .; v_gene: TRBV4-1; abundance: .; j_gene: TRBJ1-5; CDR3nt: TGCGCCAGCAGCCAATTAATGGGCGCAGACCATCAGCCCCAGCATTTT; CDR3aa: CASSQLMGADHQPQHF
d_gene: .; v_gene: TRBV5-6; abundance: .; j_gene: TRBJ2-3; CDR3nt: TGTGCCAGCAGCTTGGCCACTTTGAGCACAGATACGCAGTATTTT; CDR3aa: CASSLATLSTDTQYF
d_gene: TRBD2; v_gene: TRBV7-8; abundance: .; j_gene: TRBJ2-5; CDR3nt: TGTGCCAGCAGCTTAAATTCACTAGCGGGGGGGCGAGAGACCCAGTACTTC; CDR3aa: CASSLNSLAGGRETQYF
d_gene: .; v_gene: TRBV9; abundance: .; j_gene: TRBJ1-2; CDR3nt: TGTGCCAGCAGCGTAGTCACGGCGGGGGGCTATGGCTACACCTTC; CDR3aa: CASSVVTAGGYGYTF
d_gene: TRBD2; v_gene: TRBV6-2/TRBV6-3; abundance: .; j_gene: TRBJ2-3; CDR3nt: TGTGCCAGCAGCCCCGGACTAGCGGATGCAGATACGCAGTATTTT; CDR3aa: CASSPGLADADTQYF
d_gene: TRBD2; v_gene: TRBV3-1/TRBV3-2; abundance: .; j_gene: TRBJ2-5; CDR3nt: TGTGCCAGCAGCCACCCCCCGGGGGGGACCCCCAGGGCCCAGTACTTC; CDR3aa: CASSHPPGGTPRAQYF
d_gene: .; v_gene: TRBV9; abundance: .; j_gene: TRBJ1-1; CDR3nt: TGTGCCAGCAGCCCCGCTCAGGGTTGGACTGAAGCTTTCTTT; CDR3aa: CASSPAQGWTEAFF
d_gene: .; v_gene: TRBV12-5; abundance: .; j_gene: TRBJ1-5; CDR3nt: TGTGCTAGTGGTTTGGGAGACAGGTTTCAGCCCCAGCATTTT; CDR3aa: CASGLGDRFQPQHF
d_gene: .; v_gene: TRBV7-6; abundance: .; j_gene: TRBJ1-6; CDR3nt: TGTGCCAGCAGCTTAGATGGGGGGTTTAATTCACCCCTCCACTTT; CDR3aa: CASSLDGGFNSPLHF
d_gene: TRBD1; v_gene: TRBV7-2; abundance: .; j_gene: TRBJ2-1; CDR3nt: TGTGCCAGCAGCTTACTGAGGACAGGGGTTGAGCAGTTCTTC; CDR3aa: CASSLLRTGVEQFF
d_gene: TRBD1; v_gene: TRBV7-9; abundance: .; j_gene: TRBJ1-5; CDR3nt: TGTGCCAGCAGCATTTCCGGGACAGGGTTCAATCAGCCCCAGCATTTT; CDR3aa: CASSISGTGFNQPQHF
d_gene: .; v_gene: TRBV3-1/TRBV3-2; abundance: .; j_gene: TRBJ1-1; CDR3nt: TGTGCCAGCAGCCAAACCGGGACAACTGAAGCTTTCTTT; CDR3aa: CASSQTGTTEAFF
d_gene: .; v_gene: TRBV11-2; abundance: .; j_gene: TRBJ1-2; CDR3nt: TGTGCCAGCAGCTTGACCGAGGGGGATGGCTACACCTTC; CDR3aa: CASSLTEGDGYTF
d_gene: .; v_gene: TRBV6-5; abundance: .; j_gene: TRBJ2-4; CDR3nt: TGTGCCAGCTCCCGGGGGGCCAAAAACATTCAGTACTTC; CDR3aa: CASSRGAKNIQYF
d_gene: TRBD2; v_gene: TRBV5-4; abundance: .; j_gene: TRBJ2-2; CDR3nt: TGTGCCAGCAGCCCCCTCAGCCGGGGGGGCCAGACCGGGGAGCTGTTTTTT; CDR3aa: CASSPLSRGGQTGELFF
d_gene: .; v_gene: TRBV27; abundance: .; j_gene: TRBJ2-1; CDR3nt: TGTGCCAGCGGCCGCAATGAGCAGTTCTTC; CDR3aa: CASGRNEQFF
d_gene: TRBD1; v_gene: TRBV7-2; abundance: .; j_gene: TRBJ1-2; CDR3nt: TGTGCCAGCAGCTTAGTCCGACAGGGCAACTATGGCTACACCTTC; CDR3aa: CASSLVRQGNYGYTF
d_gene: .; v_gene: TRBV5-1; abundance: .; j_gene: TRBJ1-5; CDR3nt: TGCGCCAGCAGCTTGGGACCTGAGGGTCAGCCCCAGCATTTT; CDR3aa: CASSLGPEGQPQHF
d_gene: TRBD1; v_gene: TRBV6-1; abundance: .; j_gene: TRBJ2-5; CDR3nt: TGTGCCACCTACTACGGACAGGGGCAAGAGACCCAGTACTTC; CDR3aa: CATYYGQGQETQYF
d_gene: TRBD1; v_gene: TRBV10-3; abundance: few; j_gene: TRBJ1-1; CDR3nt: TGTGCCATCAGGGGACAGGGGCGGAACACTGAAGCTTTCTTT; CDR3aa: CAIRGQGRNTEAFF
d_gene: .; v_gene: TRBV13; abundance: .; j_gene: TRBJ1-2; CDR3nt: TGTGCCAGCAGCTTATCCCTAAAAGTCTCAAGTGGCTATGGCTACACCTTC; CDR3aa: CASSLSLKVSSGYGYTF